These 6 T cell receptor beta chains were sequenced from one sample in a study of CXCR3-negative and CXCR3-positive naive CD8 T cells. The authors made the TRB cDNA libraries by 5' RACE using UMI labels. For each CDR3 protein, TCRdb gives one entry from its re-call of the 5' RACE reads, without DNA. The listing records 65,000 to 90,000 distinct CDR3 sequences. What these receptors recognize is not known. Study results and caveats: Against CXCR3-negative naive cells, CXCR3-positive naive cells showed more hydrophobic TRB CDR3s.

Sequenced: naive CXCR3+ CD8+ T cells from blood. Noted subset: CD45RO-CCR7+CD27+CD95- naive CD8+ T cells expressing CXCR3 (TNR3+). The receptor set was obtained from a human donor in good health. Some clones in this sample may be carry-over from other donors' samples.

The V gene is TRBV6-2 or TRBV6-3, the J gene TRBJ2-2. CDR3 length equals 14 residues. Germline values: CDR1 MNHEY, CDR2 SVGEGT. The CDR3 loop reads CASSYFAQTGELFF.

V and J are TRBV6-2 or TRBV6-3 and TRBJ1-2. The CDR3 runs 11 residues. Germline V gives CDR1 MNHEY, CDR2 SVGEGT. CDR3 in amino acids: CASSFATDYTF.

The V gene is TRBV24-1, the J gene TRBJ2-2. Germline assignment: CDR1 KGHDR and CDR2 SFDVKD. The CDR3 has 15 amino acids. The CDR3 region is CATSDLPGFGGELFF.

The V and J genes are TRBV5-4 and TRBJ2-7; without DNA, the TCRdb call of TRBD1 cannot be checked. Germline V CDR1 and CDR2: SGHNT, YYREEE (reference sequence). CDR3 length: 14 residues. CDR3 loop: CASSLVRGFNEQYF. The full variable domain, in which reference TRBV5-4 and TRBJ2-7 provide the parts outside the CDR3, is ETGVTQSPTHLIKTRGQQVTLRCSSQSGHNTVSWYQQALGQGPQFIFQYYREEENGRGNFPPRFSGLQFPNYSSELNVNALELDDSALYLCASSLVRGFNEQYFGPGTRLTVT.

The J gene is TRBJ2-4, the V gene TRBV9; TCRdb reports TRBD1, a call that lacks DNA to check it against. The CDR3 is 17 amino acids. Germline V gives CDR1 SGDLS, CDR2 YYNGEE. CDR3 amino acids: CASSPVDGTLAKNIRYF.

This chain uses TRBV11-3 with TRBJ2-5; the TCRdb D gene call, TRBD1, has no DNA to confirm it. The CDR3 has 14 residues. Germline values: CDR1 SGHNT, CDR2 YENEEA. CDR3 in amino acids: CASSFRDSQETQYF.